This T cell receptor beta chain was recovered during a study of breast tumors, draining lymph nodes, adjacent tissues. Ten or more counts support this clonotype. Its cognate antigen is unknown. Study-level results: Findings are consistent with lymph node origin and intratumoral expansion of most tumor T cells.

Breast cancer patients provided tissue from their axillary draining lymph nodes. TCRdb ran MiXCR on the multiplex PCR reads and lists one entry per CDR3 protein. The sample records some 120,000 distinct CDR3 sequences, just under 20% being singletons. V lost 5 bases to trimming and J lost 4 bases; unmatched junction nucleotides: 10. Germline V gene lookup returns CDR1 SGHAT and CDR2 FQNNGV. This CDR3 spans 15 amino acids. The sample taken for sequencing was axillary lymph node tissue. The sequence was collected from a female donor with breast cancer. Some clones in this sample may be carry-over from other donors' samples. The chain couples TRBV11-2 to TRBJ2-5, with 7 bases lining up with TRBD1. The CDR3 DNA reads TGTGCCAGCAGCAGAACCGGGACAGTTCTAGAGACCCAGTACTTC. It encodes CASSRTGTVLETQYF.